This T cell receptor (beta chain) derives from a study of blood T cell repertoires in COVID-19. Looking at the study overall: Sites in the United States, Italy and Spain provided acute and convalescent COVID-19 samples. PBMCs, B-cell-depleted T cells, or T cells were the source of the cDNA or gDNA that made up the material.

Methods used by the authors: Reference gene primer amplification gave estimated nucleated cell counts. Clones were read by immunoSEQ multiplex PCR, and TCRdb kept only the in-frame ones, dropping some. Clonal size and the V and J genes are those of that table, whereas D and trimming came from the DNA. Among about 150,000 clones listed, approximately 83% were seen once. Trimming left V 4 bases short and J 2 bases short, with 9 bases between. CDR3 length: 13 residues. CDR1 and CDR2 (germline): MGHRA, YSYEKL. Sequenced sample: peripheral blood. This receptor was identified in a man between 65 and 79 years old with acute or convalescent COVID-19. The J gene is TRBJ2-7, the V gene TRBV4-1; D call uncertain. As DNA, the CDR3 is TGCGCCAGCAGCCCGCCCCGCGCCTACGAGCAGTACTTC. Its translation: CASSPPRAYEQYF.